This T cell receptor (beta chain) was identified during a study of CD8 T cells in ankylosing spondylitis. Quantitative 5'-RACE with molecular barcodes was used to make the TCR beta libraries. Each CDR3 protein gets one entry after TCRdb re-called the 5' RACE reads with MiXCR. The table lists about 190,000 distinct CDR3 sequences, 10% to 15% of them singletons. Germline loops: CDR1 SGHTA, CDR2 FQGNSA. V lost 2 bases and J lost 9, with 8 bases in between. The CDR3 length is 12 residues. This clonotype was found a few times. The TCR sequence derives from a female donor with ankylosing spondylitis or in good health (not recorded which). The chain couples TRBV7-2 to TRBJ2-1; D call uncertain. The specimen was blood, either unsorted or a sorted T cell fraction (not recorded which). In DNA, the CDR3 is TGTGCCAGCAGCTTACTGGTGGGTGAGCAGTTCTTC. Translated, it gives CASSLLVGEQFF.